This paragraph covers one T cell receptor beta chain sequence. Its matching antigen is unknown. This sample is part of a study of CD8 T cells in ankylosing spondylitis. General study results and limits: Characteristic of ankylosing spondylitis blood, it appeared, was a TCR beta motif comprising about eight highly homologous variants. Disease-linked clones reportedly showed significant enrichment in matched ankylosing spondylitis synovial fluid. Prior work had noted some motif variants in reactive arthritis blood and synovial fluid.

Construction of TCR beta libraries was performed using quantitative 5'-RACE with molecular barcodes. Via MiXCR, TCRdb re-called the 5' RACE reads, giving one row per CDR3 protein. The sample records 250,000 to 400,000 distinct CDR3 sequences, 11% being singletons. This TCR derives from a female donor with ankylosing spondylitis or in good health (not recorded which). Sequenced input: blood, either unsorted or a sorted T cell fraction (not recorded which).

The CDR3 nucleotides read TGTGCCAGCTCAGAGGGGATTTCGACTGAAGCTTTCTTT. Its protein product is CASSEGISTEAFF. This chain uses TRBV18 with TRBJ1-1, with a possible D match to TRBD1 (5 bases). The CDR3 has 13 amino acids. Deletions cut 5 bases from V and 5 bases from J, with 12 bases between. Per the germline V gene, CDR1 is KGHSH and CDR2 is LQKENI.